This T cell receptor beta chain comes out of a study of blood T cell repertoires in COVID-19 (TCRdb year 2020). General notes on the study: Samples covering the acute and convalescent phases of COVID-19 were provided by collaborators in the United States, Italy and Spain. The prospective study material was composed of cDNA or gDNA derived from T cells, B-cell-depleted T cells, or PBMCs. Deeply sampled blood TCRbeta repertoires from subjects exposed to, actively infected with, or recovered from COVID-19 were included in the dataset. The repertoires were released in a freely available public database intended as a resource for research on the immune response to SARS-CoV-2. The samples were drawn from the first 160 participants of the ongoing ImmuneRACE study and from roughly 1,300 subjects provided by 6 global collaborators. The sample metadata nearly always contained a de-identified subject ID, COVID-19 status, age in years and sex. Where available, HLA class I and class II types were taken from metadata supplied by the sample provider and were not determined by assay-based typing. Study-level results and caveats: Clinical and demographic metadata were provided uncurated, with the amount varying by source and participant.

The immunoSEQ Assay, a bias-controlled multiplex PCR, was used to amplify TCRbeta CDR3 regions from genomic DNA. The authors' pipeline ran thus. Nucleated cell counts per sample were estimated from amplification of reference gene primers within the assay. To quantify the absolute abundance of each unique TCRbeta CDR3 rearrangement, sequence reads were collapsed and filtered. Productive Simpson clonality was computed per sample as the square root of Simpson's diversity index over productive rearrangements. TCRdb provides this immuneACCESS table in a form limited to in-frame rearrangements. Some clones are lacking; in checked studies, under half of them reflect an unresolved V gene, and why the rest are absent is not known. The DNA gave D and trimming, while V, J and clone size come from that table. The sample table holds approximately 110,000 clones, of which approximately 79% were seen once. The top ten clonotypes cover 20% to 25% of the sample.

About this clone: This receptor's antigen is unknown. There are no base qualities to consult, and no much larger clone falls within one base.

The CDR3, from cysteine to phenylalanine, totals 17 residues. The DNA shown is the 51-base CDR3, in frame from base 1. Trimming removed 6 bases from V and 2 bases from J; the gene matches leave 12 bases unexplained. CDR1 SGHRS and CDR2 YFSETQ were looked up in the germline V gene. Collaborating institutions collected whole blood in K2EDTA tubes following their own protocols. Collaborator samples were shipped for TCRbeta analysis as frozen whole blood, isolated PBMCs, or DNA extracted from either sample type. The chain joins TRBV5-1 to TRBJ2-1, with TRBD1 identical over 9 junction bases. The TCR comes from a man in his 70s with active or convalescent COVID-19. Sequenced: peripheral blood. CDR3 region: CASTRHGGTGTYNEQFF. In nucleotide form, the sequence is TGCGCCAGCACCCGCCATGGCGGGACAGGGACCTACAATGAGCAGTTCTTC.